Shown below are 20 T cell receptor beta chains from a single sample sequenced in a study of T cells after yellow fever vaccination. TCRdb processed the 5' RACE reads anew with MiXCR; each CDR3 protein has one entry. The data contain 500,000 to 650,000 distinct CDR3 sequences, roughly 12% of them singletons. Material: PBMCs, obtained on the day of the yellow fever booster vaccination. The receptors here all came from a man aged 25-45 years who received the YFV17D yellow fever vaccine.

This clonotype was found a few times. V usage is TRBV6-1 and J usage is TRBJ2-1; 7 bases match TRBD2. The germline CDR1 and CDR2 sequences are MNHNS and SASEGT. The CDR3 sequence is 15 residues long. The ends lost 5 bases at V and 8 bases at J; junction bases unmatched: 12. This CDR3 is CASSRAGAKVYEQFF. The CDR3 DNA follows: TGTGCCAGCAGTAGGGCGGGAGCAAAGGTATATGAGCAGTTCTTC.

This clonotype was counted between two and nine times. The chain carries TRBV7-2 and TRBJ2-7, with D perhaps matching TRBD1 (5 bases). Germline V gene sequence: CDR1 SGHTA, CDR2 FQGNSA. The CDR3 contains 14 residues. The V and J ends lost 4 bases and 2 bases respectively, with 12 bases between them. The CDR3 spells CASSSIDSPYEQYF. As DNA, the CDR3 is TGTGCCAGCAGCTCTATCGACAGCCCCTACGAGCAGTACTTC.

The chain has TRBV5-1 and TRBJ2-1; a weak D match, TRBD2 (5 bases). Trimming shortened V by 0 bases and J by 8 bases, and 12 bases separated the two germline ends. The CDR3 extends over 14 amino acids. The germline V gene has CDR1 SGHRS and CDR2 YFSETQ. CDR3 bases: TGCGCCAGCAGCTTGGCCTCCTCCGGGGATGAGCAGTTCTTC. It encodes CASSLASSGDEQFF.

This clonotype was detected a few times. The chain carries TRBV5-1 and TRBJ2-2; possibly TRBD1 or TRBD2 for D (6 bases each). The CDR3 spans 16 residues. CDR1 is SGHRS and CDR2 is YFSETQ in the germline V gene. V was clipped by 5 bases and J by 2 bases, with 16 bases between them. The CDR3 DNA is TGCGCCAGCAGGGAATTCGCGGGACAAAACACCGGGGAGCTGTTTTTT. It encodes CASREFAGQNTGELFF.

This clonotype was seen only a few times. This chain joins TRBV20-1 and TRBJ2-7; 7 bases agree with TRBD1. This CDR3 is built from 15 residues. Germline values: CDR1 DFQATT, CDR2 SNEGSKA (reference sequence). J lost 3 bases, V lost 2 bases, and 10 bases had no gene match. CDR3 residues: CSARPATGTFYEQYF. The CDR3 DNA reads TGCAGTGCTAGACCAGCGACAGGGACGTTCTACGAGCAGTACTTC.

This rearrangement joins TRBV6-2 or TRBV6-3 to TRBJ2-7; D is undetermined. Germline assignment: CDR1 MNHEY and CDR2 SVGEGT. Trimming removed 0 bases from V and 3 bases from J, with 12 bases in between. The CDR3 extends over 15 amino acids. CDR3 sequence (DNA): TGTGCCAGCAGTTACTCGACTCCCGCCAGCTACGAGCAGTACTTC. Its translation: CASSYSTPASYEQYF.

The rearrangement joins TRBV6-5 to TRBJ2-1; D remains unclear. The CDR3 spans 12 residues. Trimming stripped 2 bases from V and 5 bases from J, with 4 bases between. Germline values: CDR1 MNHEY, CDR2 SVGAGI. The CDR3 DNA sequence: TGTGCCAGCAGTTACGGCAACAATGAGCAGTTCTTC. Translation gives CASSYGNNEQFF.

This clonotype was seen a few times. The J gene is TRBJ2-7, the V gene TRBV27; possibly TRBD1 for D (6 bases). This CDR3 has 14 residues. Germline V gene sequence: CDR1 MNHEY, CDR2 SMNVEV (reference sequence). The V gene lost 5 bases and the J gene lost 4 bases, with 15 bases spanning the gap. This chain's CDR3 is CASSDRSRGYEQYF. DNA for the CDR3: TGTGCCAGCAGTGATCGAAGCAGGGGTTACGAGCAGTACTTC.

This clonotype was seen a few times. The J gene is TRBJ1-2, the V gene TRBV18; D perhaps matches TRBD1 (6 bases). The CDR3 has 16 residues. Germline lookup yields CDR1 KGHSH and CDR2 LQKENI. V dropped 2 bases and J dropped 0 bases, with 13 bases sitting between them. CDR3 in DNA: TGTGCCAGCTCACCAGTCAAGGGGGAGACTAACTATGGCTACACCTTC. Its protein product is CASSPVKGETNYGYTF.

This chain joins TRBV11-1 and TRBJ2-5; D remains ambiguous. The CDR3 loop spans 18 amino acids. Per the germline V gene, CDR1 is SGHAT and CDR2 is FQDESV (reference sequence). Deletions cut 1 base from V and 3 bases from J, with 21 bases between. This chain's CDR3 is CASSLETSAFPYKETQYF. The CDR3 DNA reads as TGTGCCAGCAGCTTAGAAACATCGGCCTTCCCATATAAAGAGACCCAGTACTTC. The whole variable domain, remainder taken from reference TRBV11-1 and TRBJ2-5, is EAEVAQSPRYKITEKSQAVAFWCDPISGHATLYWYRQILGQGPELLVQFQDESVVDDSQLPKDRFSAERLKGVDSTLKIQPAELGDSAMYLCASSLETSAFPYKETQYFGPGTRLLVL.

This sequence joins TRBV16 and TRBJ2-7; D gene uncertain. Germline-derived CDR1 and CDR2 are KGHSY and FQNENV. The CDR3 consists of 12 residues. V lost 4 bases and J 5 bases, leaving 9 bases between the germline ends. For the CDR3, the DNA is TGTGCCAGCAGCCCCTCTATAAACGAGCAGTACTTC. It yields the protein CASSPSINEQYF.

The chain employs TRBV28 and TRBJ2-7, with 14 bases that match TRBD2. CDR3 size: 17 residues. V lost 2 bases and J lost 3; bases outside the gene matches: 6. Germline V gene data show CDR1 as MDHEN and CDR2 as SYDVKM. The CDR3 is CASSLLGTSGSYYEQYF. The CDR3 nucleotides are TGTGCCAGCAGTTTACTCGGGACTAGCGGGAGTTACTACGAGCAGTACTTC. The whole variable domain, remainder taken from reference TRBV28 and TRBJ2-7, is DVKVTQSSRYLVKRTGEKVFLECVQDMDHENMFWYRQDPGLGLRLIYFSYDVKMKEKGDIPEGYSVSREKKERFSLILESASTNQTSMYLCASSLLGTSGSYYEQYFGPGTRLTVT.

The chain uses TRBV11-2 and TRBJ2-6; D is possibly TRBD1 or TRBD2 (5 bases each). The germline V and J ends were trimmed by 4 bases and 0 bases, with 13 bases remaining between them. The germline V gene has CDR1 SGHAT and CDR2 FQNNGV. The CDR3 sequence is 17 residues long. The DNA of the CDR3 is TGTGCCAGCAGCTCGGGACGGATGAGCTCTGGGGCCAACGTCCTGACTTTC. It is translated as CASSSGRMSSGANVLTF. The full variable domain, its missing parts supplied by reference TRBV11-2 and TRBJ2-6, is EAGVAQSPRYKIIEKRQSVAFWCNPISGHATLYWYQQILGQGPKLLIQFQNNGVVDDSQLPKDRFSAERLKGVDSTLKIQPAKLEDSAVYLCASSSGRMSSGANVLTFGAGSRLTVL.

This chain connects TRBV19 to TRBJ2-1, with a tentative D call TRBD2 (5 bases). V was cut by 5 bases and J by 3 bases, with 20 bases left in between. CDR3 length: 17 amino acids. Germline V CDR1 and CDR2: LNHDA, SQIVND (reference sequence). The CDR3 protein is CASSPGVLGRDYNEQFF. CDR3 bases: TGTGCCAGTAGTCCTGGAGTCTTGGGTCGGGACTACAATGAGCAGTTCTTC.

In this sample, this clonotype turned up a few times. V gene TRBV6-1 combines with J gene TRBJ2-1; the match to TRBD1 covers 9 bases. Trimming at V came to 5 bases and at J to 7 bases, leaving 15 bases not matched to a gene. The CDR3 runs 17 residues. Germline CDR1 and CDR2: MNHNS and SASEGT. CDR3 DNA: TGTGCCAGCAGTCTTGGACAGGGGAGGGGGCTGGCAAATGAGCAGTTCTTC. It codes for CASSLGQGRGLANEQFF.

The table lists this clonotype with a few counts. This chain connects TRBV20-1 to TRBJ2-2; D is ambiguous. Germline values: CDR1 DFQATT, CDR2 SNEGSKA (reference sequence). Trimming took 1 base from V and 6 from J, leaving 9 bases between them. The CDR3 runs to 13 residues. The CDR3 loop is CSARARMAGELFF. DNA for the CDR3: TGCAGTGCTAGAGCCAGGATGGCCGGGGAGCTGTTTTTT.

This clonotype was found a few times. The CDR3 here is CSAAQGTNTEAFF. In nucleotides, the CDR3 is TGCAGCGCCGCCCAGGGGACGAACACTGAAGCTTTCTTT. The V and J genes are TRBV29-1 and TRBJ1-1, with TRBD1 as a possible D gene (6 bases). The CDR3 loop spans 13 amino acids. V was clipped by 7 bases and J by 1 base, with 13 bases between them. CDR1 and CDR2 from the germline V gene are SQVTM and ANQGSEA.

The rearrangement links TRBV11-2 to TRBJ1-6; no definite D call. The CDR3 consists of 11 residues. The ends were cut back, 3 bases at V and 10 bases at J, with 4 bases in the middle. Per germline, CDR1 SGHAT and CDR2 FQNNGV. CDR3 amino acids: CASSFGSPLHF. The CDR3 DNA sequence: TGTGCCAGCAGCTTTGGCTCACCCCTCCACTTT.

This chain joins TRBV5-1 and TRBJ2-7, with TRBD1 matching 9 bases. Germline V CDR1 and CDR2: SGHRS, YFSETQ. The ends lost 5 bases at V and 11 bases at J; junction bases unmatched: 8. This CDR3 contains 12 residues. Here the CDR3 reads CASRSDRGEKYF. As DNA, the CDR3 is TGCGCCAGCAGATCTGACAGGGGGGAGAAGTACTTC.

This clonotype showed up just a few times. Here the CDR3 DNA reads TGTGCCAGCAGCTCCAGGGGACAATTGACCGGGGAGCTGTTTTTT. Its translation is CASSSRGQLTGELFF. This chain links TRBV14 with TRBJ2-2, with D maybe TRBD1 (6 bases). The germline gives CDR1 SGHDN, CDR2 FVKESK. The CDR3 loop spans 15 amino acids. Deletions cut 5 bases from V and 5 bases from J, with 15 bases between.